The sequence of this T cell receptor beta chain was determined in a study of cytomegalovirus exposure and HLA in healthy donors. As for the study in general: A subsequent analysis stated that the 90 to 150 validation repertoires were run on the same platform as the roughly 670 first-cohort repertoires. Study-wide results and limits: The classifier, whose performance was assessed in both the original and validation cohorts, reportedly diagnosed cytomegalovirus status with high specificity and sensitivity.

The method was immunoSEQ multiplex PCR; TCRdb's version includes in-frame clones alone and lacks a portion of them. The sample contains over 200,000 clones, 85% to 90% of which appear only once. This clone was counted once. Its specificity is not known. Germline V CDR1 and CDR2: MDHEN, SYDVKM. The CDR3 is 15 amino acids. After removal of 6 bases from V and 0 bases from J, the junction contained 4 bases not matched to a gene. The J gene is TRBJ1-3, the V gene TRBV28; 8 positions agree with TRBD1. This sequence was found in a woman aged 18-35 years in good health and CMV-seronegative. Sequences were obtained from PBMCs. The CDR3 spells CASRPDRVSGNTIYF. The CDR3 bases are TGTGCCAGCAGGCCGGACAGGGTCTCTGGAAACACCATATATTTT.